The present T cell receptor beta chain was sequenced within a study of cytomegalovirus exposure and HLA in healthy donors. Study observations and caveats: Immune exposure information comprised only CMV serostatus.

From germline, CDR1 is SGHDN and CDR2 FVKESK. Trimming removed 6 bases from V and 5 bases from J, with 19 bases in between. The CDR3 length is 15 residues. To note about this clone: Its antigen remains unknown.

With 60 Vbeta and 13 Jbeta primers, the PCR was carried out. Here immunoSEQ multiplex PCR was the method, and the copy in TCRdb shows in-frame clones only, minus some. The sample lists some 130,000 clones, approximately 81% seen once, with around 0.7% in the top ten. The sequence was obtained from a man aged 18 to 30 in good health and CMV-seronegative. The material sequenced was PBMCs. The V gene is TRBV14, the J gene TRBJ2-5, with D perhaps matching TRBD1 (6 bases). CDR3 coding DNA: TGTGCCAGCAGTGGTAGGGGGAGCCTTAGCGAGACCCAGTACTTC. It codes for CASSGRGSLSETQYF.